This T cell receptor beta chain originates from a study of human T cells and chemical hapten exposure. Overall study context: Sensitization applied 2% DPC to approximately 2 cm by approximately 2 cm of upper inner arm skin. Patients additionally received therapeutic doses of diphenylcyclopropenone on the scalp once a week, and this continued throughout the approximately 23-week study.

TCRdb reanalysed the RACE reads using MiXCR and keeps one entry per CDR3 protein. This table has about 49,000 distinct CDR3 sequences, about a tenth appearing once. This clonotype was seen at least ten times. Time point indicated: patch test 1, 2 weeks after DPC sensitization. Treatment defined: therapeutic diphenylcyclopropenone sensitization with weekly scalp DPC. In every case, blood was obtained before the patch test was applied. The source of this sequence is a woman aged 45-59 years with alopecia areata. Some clones in this sample may be carry-over from other donors' samples. The material sequenced was whole blood, taken in connection with sensitization to the hapten diphenylcyclopropenone (DPC).

CDR3 sequence: CASGLDPYEQYF. In nucleotides, the CDR3 is TGTGCTAGTGGTTTGGATCCCTACGAGCAGTACTTC. V usage is TRBV12-5 and J usage is TRBJ2-7; no firm D call. Trimming took 1 base from V and 2 from J, leaving 3 bases between them. Germline V gives CDR1 LGHNT, CDR2 FRNRAP. This CDR3 comprises 12 residues.